This T cell receptor (beta chain) was profiled in a study of vaccination effects on CD4 cells after COVID-19. Germline V gene sequence: CDR1 MNHEY, CDR2 SVGEGT. The CDR3 contains 13 residues. J was trimmed by 4 bases and V by 4 bases; bases with no gene match: 2. Viral peptide pools were used in the ViraFEST assay to expand antigen-specific CD4+ T cells, and sequencing came afterward. Scientists isolated CD4+ T cells after an approximately 9-day culture period ended. Having tested negative for nucleocapsid antibodies, the vaccine recipients showed no prior SARS-CoV-2 infection. Cultures had half their medium replaced with IL-2 medium on days 3 and 7. In its sample, this clone was seen a few times. What it binds is unknown. The assay was immunoSEQ multiplex PCR, and TCRdb's table has in-frame clones only and misses some. The table lists 35,000 to 45,000 clones, about three fifths of them singletons. Study-wide points: Marked contraction was observed in infection-induced and vaccine-induced clones late after vaccination.

Sequences were derived from CD4+ T cells from PBMCs cultured with HCoV-OC43 spike peptides, sampled before COVID-19 vaccination. Sample subset: HCoV-OC43 spike overlapping peptide pool stimulation. The V call is TRBV6-2 or TRBV6-3, the J call TRBJ1-2; 8 nucleotides agree with TRBD1. This TCR was sampled from a human donor who received a COVID-19 vaccine. As DNA, the CDR3 is TGTGCCAGCAGTTCCGACAGGGGCTATGGCTACACCTTC. Amino acid sequence: CASSSDRGYGYTF.